This entry concerns a single T cell receptor (beta chain). The data derive from a study of glioma-infiltrating T cells after dendritic cell vaccination. As for the study in general: Dendritic cell vaccination trial patients had either newly diagnosed or recurrent glioblastoma. Between the early 2000s and the early 2010s, patients got autologous tumor lysate-pulsed dendritic cell vaccines.

Profiled with immunoSEQ multiplex PCR; TCRdb holds only in-frame clones, not every one. The sample includes about 73,000 clones, over 75% of them seen just once. This CDR3 contains 13 residues. V lost 3 bases and J 6 bases, leaving 10 bases between the germline ends. The germline gives CDR1 SGHTA, CDR2 FQGNSA. The receptor was derived from a human donor with glioblastoma. Sample: blood, taken before dendritic cell vaccination. V gene TRBV7-2 combines with J gene TRBJ2-3, with D tentatively TRBD2 (6 bases). The chain's CDR3 is CASSFPGDDTQYF. The CDR3 DNA sequence: TGTGCCAGCAGCTTCCCGGGGGACGATACGCAGTATTTT.